One T cell receptor beta chain is described in this entry. Within the sample, other DNA sequences also encode this same CDR3. Positively selected for CCR7, the CD45RO-negative cells used as naive CD8 cells excluded terminally differentiated effector memory CD45RA+ cells. Trimming stripped 3 bases from V and 0 bases from J, with 9 bases between. The CDR3 covers 14 residues. Germline loops: CDR1 MDHEN, CDR2 SYDVKM. These data originate in a study of shared clonotypes between healthy human individuals. The DNA input per sorted-subset replicate PCR was about 0.2 ug, corresponding to some 27,000 T cell genomes. Assay used: immunoSEQ multiplex PCR; TCRdb lists only in-frame clones, some missing. The table lists more than 2 million clones, just under 95% of them singletons.

The receptor comes from a man aged 18 to 29 in good health. Some clones in this sample may be carry-over from other donors' samples. Sequenced sample: naive CD8+ T cells from PBMCs. The chain is built from TRBV28 and TRBJ2-7; D is unresolved. The CDR3 sequence: CASSFPGTSYEQYF. CDR3 nucleotide sequence: TGTGCCAGCAGTTTCCCCGGCACCTCCTACGAGCAGTACTTC.